Below are 26 T cell receptor beta chains sequenced from a single sample in a study of cytomegalovirus exposure and HLA in healthy donors. TCRdb's copy holds only in-frame clones and misses some; the assay was immunoSEQ multiplex PCR. The sample lists around 150,000 clones, around 90% occurring once. Sequenced input: PBMCs. These receptors came from a woman under 30 in good health and CMV-seropositive.

The CDR3 loop reads CASSVSGGANIQYF. The CDR3 DNA reads TGTGCCAGCAGCGTTAGCGGGGGGGCAAACATTCAGTACTTC. J is TRBJ2-4 and V is TRBV7-2; TRBD2 matches 11 bases. The CDR3 spans 14 residues. Germline CDR1 SGHTA, CDR2 FQGNSA. Trimming removed 5 bases from V and 6 bases from J; junction bases left unmatched: 3.

This chain joins TRBV7-2 and TRBJ1-3; D uncertain. V lost 2 bases to trimming and J lost 2 bases, with 16 bases between them. The germline V gene encodes CDR1 SGHTA and CDR2 FQGNSA. The CDR3 consists of 17 residues. CDR3 protein: CASSLRSGVTAGNTIYF. The CDR3 DNA follows: TGTGCCAGCAGCTTACGGTCCGGGGTAACGGCTGGAAACACCATATATTTT.

There are a few counts of this clone. Its ends do not fully match the called genes, so a read error is possible. The chain uses TRBV2 and TRBJ1-5; the D gene is possibly TRBD1 (5 bases). The CDR3 consists of 14 residues. Germline-derived CDR1 and CDR2 are SNHLY and FYNNEI. CDR3: CASKRDGSHQPQHF. CDR3 in DNA: TGTGCCAGCAAGCGGGACGGTAGCCATCAGCCCCAGCATTTT.

The V and J genes are TRBV11-1 and TRBJ2-7; a weak D match, TRBD2 (6 bases). The CDR3 is made up of 14 amino acids. V lost 2 bases and J 7 bases, leaving 15 bases between the germline ends. The germline gives CDR1 SGHAT, CDR2 FQDESV (reference sequence). The chain's CDR3 is CASSLFQVAVEQYF. In DNA form, the CDR3 reads TGTGCCAGCAGCTTATTCCAGGTAGCGGTGGAGCAGTACTTC.

In nucleotides, the CDR3 is TGTGCCTGGAAAAGGCGGGGGATTCGGAACACAGATACGCAGTATTTT. Protein sequence: CAWKRRGIRNTDTQYF. V and J are TRBV30 and TRBJ2-3; 7 bases map to TRBD2. The CDR3 length is 16 residues. Germline loops: CDR1 GTSNPN, CDR2 SVGIG (reference sequence). With 4 bases clipped from V and 2 bases from J, the junction kept 12 bases outside the gene matches.

The chain links TRBV6-1 to TRBJ2-7, with D perhaps matching TRBD1 (6 bases). Trimming stripped 6 bases from V and 1 base from J, with 16 bases between. The germline gives CDR1 MNHNS, CDR2 SASEGT. The CDR3 has 15 amino acids. CDR3 loop: CASSGKQGLSYEQYF. In DNA form, the CDR3 reads TGTGCCAGCAGCGGCAAACAGGGTCTATCCTACGAGCAGTACTTC.

The chain employs TRBV6-5 and TRBJ1-1, with TRBD1 identical over 7 bases. Unmatched junction bases numbered 7, after V lost 2 bases and J lost 1 base. The CDR3 length is 16 residues. Per germline, CDR1 MNHEY and CDR2 SVGAGI. CDR3 sequence: CASSYHPGGRNTEAFF. CDR3 nucleotide sequence: TGTGCCAGCAGTTACCACCCAGGGGGGAGGAACACTGAAGCTTTCTTT.

This clone appeared a few times. The chain carries TRBV18 and TRBJ2-7; 7 bases match TRBD2. The V and J ends lost 2 bases and 0 bases, in that order; junction bases with no gene match: 1. In germline, CDR1 is KGHSH, CDR2 LQKENI. This CDR3 comprises 14 residues. The CDR3 sequence: CASSPERDSYEQYF. The CDR3 DNA is TGTGCCAGCTCACCAGAGCGGGACTCCTACGAGCAGTACTTC.

This chain links TRBV28 with TRBJ2-5; TRBD1 matches at 8 bases. The CDR3 is 15 residues long. CDR1 and CDR2 (germline): MDHEN, SYDVKM. V was pared by 1 base and J by 6 bases, with 7 bases of the junction left unmatched. CDR3 sequence (DNA): TGTGCCAGCAGTTTATTAGGACAGGGATCCAAGACCCAGTACTTC. Protein sequence: CASSLLGQGSKTQYF. The full variable domain, rest sourced from reference TRBV28 and TRBJ2-5, is DVKVTQSSRYLVKRTGEKVFLECVQDMDHENMFWYRQDPGLGLRLIYFSYDVKMKEKGDIPEGYSVSREKKERFSLILESASTNQTSMYLCASSLLGQGSKTQYFGPGTRLLVL.

V usage is TRBV9 and J usage is TRBJ2-1; D gene ambiguous. This CDR3 comprises 13 residues. V was pared by 0 bases and J by 6 bases, with 7 bases between. Per germline, CDR1 SGDLS and CDR2 YYNGEE. The CDR3 DNA is TGTGCCAGCAGCGTAGACTTCGCCAATGAGCAGTTCTTC. It codes for CASSVDFANEQFF.

This clone was picked up one time. The chain is built from TRBV2 and TRBJ2-3; 12 bases map to TRBD2. Germline loops: CDR1 SNHLY, CDR2 FYNNEI. There are 15 residues in the CDR3. The junction had 4 bases not matched to a gene; V was cut back by 2 bases and J by 7 bases. As DNA, the CDR3 is TGTGCCAGCAGTGAAATTACTAGCGGGGGGCATACGCAGTATTTT. Translating it yields CASSEITSGGHTQYF.

The CDR3 nucleotides read TGTGCCAGCTCACCGGGTCCGGTCGGGAGCGACGAGCAGTACTTC. Protein sequence: CASSPGPVGSDEQYF. The chain carries TRBV18 and TRBJ2-7, with D perhaps TRBD2 (6 bases). Trimming took off 3 bases at V and 5 bases at J, with 17 bases between the two ends. The germline V gene encodes CDR1 KGHSH and CDR2 LQKENI. CDR3 length: 15 residues.

The chain carries TRBV28 and TRBJ2-7, with D perhaps matching TRBD2 (6 bases). The CDR3 consists of 15 residues. The germline V gene has CDR1 MDHEN and CDR2 SYDVKM. V dropped 5 bases and J dropped 3 bases, with 17 bases sitting between them. Written as DNA, the CDR3 is TGTGCCAGCAGTAGGGTAGCTAGCGCACTCTACGAGCAGTACTTC. The encoded protein is CASSRVASALYEQYF.

J is TRBJ2-1 and V is TRBV14, with TRBD2 identical over 9 bases. Germline CDR1 reads SGHDN; CDR2 reads FVKESK. The CDR3 is 16 residues long. J lost 0 bases, V lost 2 bases, and 2 bases had no gene match. The CDR3, as DNA: TGTGCCAGCAGCCAACTAGCGGGGAGCTCCTACAATGAGCAGTTCTTC. Translated, it gives CASSQLAGSSYNEQFF.

The V gene is TRBV28, the J gene TRBJ2-7; tentatively, D is TRBD1 (7 bases). CDR1 and CDR2 (germline): MDHEN, SYDVKM. The CDR3 length is 15 residues. The germline V and J ends were trimmed by 5 bases and 1 base, with 15 bases remaining between them. The CDR3 region is CASSMEQGGSYEQYF. For the CDR3, the DNA is TGTGCCAGCAGTATGGAGCAGGGGGGTTCCTACGAGCAGTACTTC.

V usage is TRBV6-5 and J usage is TRBJ2-2, with a weak D call TRBD2 (5 bases). The germline V gene encodes CDR1 MNHEY and CDR2 SVGAGI. Trimming took off 2 bases at V and 2 bases at J, with 12 bases between the two ends. The CDR3 consists of 16 residues. CDR3 amino acids: CASSYPGGGNTGELFF. DNA for the CDR3: TGTGCCAGCAGTTACCCCGGCGGAGGAAACACCGGGGAGCTGTTTTTT.

V and J are TRBV19 and TRBJ2-7, with TRBD1 identical over 7 bases. The CDR3 covers 16 residues. J lost 3 bases, V lost 5 bases, and 13 bases had no gene match. Germline lookup yields CDR1 LNHDA and CDR2 SQIVND (reference sequence). The CDR3 sequence: CASSRSPGQPLYEQYF. The CDR3 nucleotides read TGTGCCAGTAGTCGGTCTCCGGGACAGCCTCTCTACGAGCAGTACTTC.

The sample holds one count of this clone. This chain uses TRBV9 with TRBJ1-2; D might be TRBD1 (6 bases). V was trimmed by 6 bases and J by 7 bases, leaving 22 bases between them. Germline V gene lookup returns CDR1 SGDLS and CDR2 YYNGEE. The CDR3 has 15 residues. The CDR3 region is CASTDPRGGAAGYTF. The CDR3 DNA is TGTGCCAGCACCGATCCCCGGGGGGGGGCGGCTGGCTACACCTTC.

The V and J genes are TRBV27 and TRBJ1-2; tentative D call: TRBD1 (5 bases). Germline V CDR1 and CDR2: MNHEY, SMNVEV (reference sequence). V shed 2 bases and J shed 3 bases, with 7 bases lying between them. This CDR3 has 13 residues. The CDR3 DNA sequence: TGTGCCAGCAGTTTAGGGGCAGACTATGGCTACACCTTC. Residues: CASSLGADYGYTF.

The chain carries TRBV5-6 and TRBJ1-1; no firm D call. With 2 bases removed from V and 1 base from J, the gap between germline ends came to 9 bases. Germline-derived CDR1 and CDR2 are SGHDT and YYEEEE. The CDR3 has 14 residues. This CDR3 reads CASSLLGENTEAFF. The CDR3 DNA sequence: TGTGCCAGCAGCTTACTGGGAGAGAACACTGAAGCTTTCTTT.

The chain is built from TRBV6-5 and TRBJ1-1; 12 nucleotides agree with TRBD1. The ends lost 6 bases at V and 1 base at J; junction bases unmatched: 3. This CDR3 has 15 amino acids. Germline loops: CDR1 MNHEY, CDR2 SVGAGI. The CDR3 reads CASRRDRGPNTEAFF. Here the CDR3 DNA reads TGTGCCAGCAGGCGGGACAGGGGGCCGAACACTGAAGCTTTCTTT.

The rearrangement joins TRBV28 to TRBJ1-5; D remains ambiguous. Per germline, CDR1 MDHEN and CDR2 SYDVKM. The ends were cut back, 6 bases at V and 4 bases at J, with 16 bases in the middle. The CDR3 contains 15 residues. For the CDR3, the DNA is TGTGCCAGCAGGAGCCAACAGATACCTAATCAGCCCCAGCATTTT. Encoded protein: CASRSQQIPNQPQHF.

The rearrangement uses TRBV29-1 and TRBJ1-1, with D tentatively TRBD1 (6 bases). The V end was cut by 4 bases, the J end by 4 bases, with 13 bases between. Germline lookup yields CDR1 SQVTM and CDR2 ANQGSEA. CDR3 length equals 13 residues. CDR3 loop: CSVALGGGTEAFF. CDR3 sequence (DNA): TGCAGCGTTGCCCTAGGGGGGGGCACTGAAGCTTTCTTT.

The chain combines TRBV7-2 with TRBJ2-7, with 8 bases identical to TRBD2. V lost 0 bases, J lost 1 base, and 5 bases stayed unmatched. The CDR3 is made up of 16 amino acids. The V gene's germline CDR1 is SGHTA and CDR2 FQGNSA. CDR3 sequence: CASSLAASGRSYEQYF. The DNA for the CDR3 is TGTGCCAGCAGCTTAGCGGCCAGCGGGAGATCCTACGAGCAGTACTTC.

This clone was seen only once. The same CDR3 is also encoded by other DNA sequences in this sample. V and J are TRBV5-1 and TRBJ2-1, with 11 bases aligning to TRBD2. The CDR3 runs to 17 residues. From germline, CDR1 is SGHRS and CDR2 YFSETQ. V dropped 0 bases and J dropped 1; count of bases not matched to a gene: 3. In nucleotides, the CDR3 is TGCGCCAGCAGCTTGGGGCTAGCGGGGGGATCCTACAATGAGCAGTTCTTC. It specifies CASSLGLAGGSYNEQFF.

J is TRBJ1-1 and V is TRBV30; D is perhaps TRBD1 (5 bases). V dropped 0 bases and J dropped 7 bases, with 12 bases sitting between them. CDR1 GTSNPN and CDR2 SVGIG come from the germline V gene (reference sequence). The length of the CDR3 is 13 residues. In DNA form, the CDR3 reads TGTGCCTGGAGTGTACGGACGGGGGGTGAAGCTTTCTTT. Protein sequence: CAWSVRTGGEAFF.